This T cell receptor (beta chain) is drawn from a study of blood T cells in healthy people across ages. This clonotype is a singleton in its sample. With a J-beta primer mix and a sample-barcoded 5' primer, a second PCR ran about 7 to 12 cycles. Every sample gave at least 3 million paired-end reads containing CDR3. Using its own MiXCR run on the 5' RACE reads, TCRdb lists one record per CDR3 protein. The table has approximately 800,000 distinct CDR3 sequences, over 45% seen once. The CDR3 loop spans 13 amino acids. The V gene lost 6 bases and the J gene lost 7 bases, with 12 bases spanning the gap. The germline V gene has CDR1 MNHEY and CDR2 SVGAGI.

This TCR derives from a man aged 30-40 years in good health. The chain is built from TRBV6-5 and TRBJ1-4; D uncertain. Sequenced sample: blood. The CDR3 sequence is CASRTDMTEKLFF. The CDR3 DNA sequence: TGTGCCAGCAGAACCGACATGACTGAAAAACTGTTTTTT.